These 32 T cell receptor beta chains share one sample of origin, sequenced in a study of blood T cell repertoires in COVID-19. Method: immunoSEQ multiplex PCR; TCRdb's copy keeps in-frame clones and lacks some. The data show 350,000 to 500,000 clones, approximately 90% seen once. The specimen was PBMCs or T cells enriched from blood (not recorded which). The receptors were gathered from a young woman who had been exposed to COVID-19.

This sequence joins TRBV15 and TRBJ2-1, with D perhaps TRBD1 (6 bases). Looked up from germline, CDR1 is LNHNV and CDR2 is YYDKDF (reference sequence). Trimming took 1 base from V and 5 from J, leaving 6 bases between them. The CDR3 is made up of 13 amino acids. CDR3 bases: TGTGCCACCAGCAGAGGACAGGACAATGAGCAGTTCTTC. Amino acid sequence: CATSRGQDNEQFF.

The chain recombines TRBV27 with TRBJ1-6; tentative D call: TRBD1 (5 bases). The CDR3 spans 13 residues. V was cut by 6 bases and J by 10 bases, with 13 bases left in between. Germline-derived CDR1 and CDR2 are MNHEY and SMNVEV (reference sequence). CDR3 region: CASSRGSDSPLHF. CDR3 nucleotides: TGTGCCAGCAGCCGGGGGAGCGACTCACCCCTCCACTTT.

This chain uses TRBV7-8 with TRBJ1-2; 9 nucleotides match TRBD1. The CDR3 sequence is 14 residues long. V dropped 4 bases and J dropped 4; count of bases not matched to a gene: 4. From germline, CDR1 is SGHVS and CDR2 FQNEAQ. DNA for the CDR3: TGTGCCAGCAGCTCGGGACAGGGTTTCTATGGCTACACCTTC. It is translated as CASSSGQGFYGYTF.

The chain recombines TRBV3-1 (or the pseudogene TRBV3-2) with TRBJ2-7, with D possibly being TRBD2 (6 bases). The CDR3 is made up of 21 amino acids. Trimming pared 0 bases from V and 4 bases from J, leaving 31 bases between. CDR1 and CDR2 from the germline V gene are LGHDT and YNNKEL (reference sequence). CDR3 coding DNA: TGTGCCAGCAGCCAAGATTTTTCCAACATTTGGTTCCGCGGGACGAAATACGAGCAGTACTTC. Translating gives CASSQDFSNIWFRGTKYEQYF.

CDR3 loop: CATSITRDGDTQYF. In DNA form, the CDR3 reads TGTGCCACCAGTATAACTCGTGATGGAGATACGCAGTATTTT. The chain has TRBV15 and TRBJ2-3; D is ambiguous. This CDR3 is 14 amino acids long. Trimming cost V 6 bases and J 5 bases, with 15 bases left between them. Germline CDR1 LNHNV, CDR2 YYDKDF (reference sequence).

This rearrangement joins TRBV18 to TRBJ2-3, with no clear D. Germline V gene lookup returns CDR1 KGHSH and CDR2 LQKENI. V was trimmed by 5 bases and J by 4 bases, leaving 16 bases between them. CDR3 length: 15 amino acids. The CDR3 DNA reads TGTGCCAGCTCAAATCGAGAAAAGCTCGCAGATACGCAGTATTTT. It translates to CASSNREKLADTQYF.

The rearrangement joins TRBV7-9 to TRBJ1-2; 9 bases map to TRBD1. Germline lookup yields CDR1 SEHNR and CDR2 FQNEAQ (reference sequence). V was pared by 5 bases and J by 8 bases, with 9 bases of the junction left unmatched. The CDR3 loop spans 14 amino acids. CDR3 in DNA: TGTGCCAGCAGCCGGGACAGGGCCTATAGGGGCTACACCTTC. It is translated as CASSRDRAYRGYTF.

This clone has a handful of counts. As DNA, the CDR3 is TGCGCCAGCAGCCAAGTTTGGGAGTCGTGGAACACCATATATTTT. This codes for CASSQVWESWNTIYF. This rearrangement joins TRBV4-1 to TRBJ1-3; no clear D. Per germline, CDR1 MGHRA and CDR2 YSYEKL. The CDR3 runs 15 residues. Trimming removed 1 base at V and 7 bases at J, with 14 bases between.

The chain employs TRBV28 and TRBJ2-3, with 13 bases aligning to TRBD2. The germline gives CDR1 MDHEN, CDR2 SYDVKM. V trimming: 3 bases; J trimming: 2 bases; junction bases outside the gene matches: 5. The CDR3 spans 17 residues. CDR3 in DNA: TGTGCCAGCAGTTTGCCCACTAGCGGGAGGGACACAGATACGCAGTATTTT. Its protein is CASSLPTSGRDTDTQYF.

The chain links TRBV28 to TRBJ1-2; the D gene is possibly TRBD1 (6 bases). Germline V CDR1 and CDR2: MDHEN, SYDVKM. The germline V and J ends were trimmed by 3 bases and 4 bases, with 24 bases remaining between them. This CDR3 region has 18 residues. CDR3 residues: CASSFPTHGGPLPYGYTF. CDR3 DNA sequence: TGTGCCAGCAGTTTTCCCACCCACGGGGGGCCCCTGCCCTATGGCTACACCTTC.

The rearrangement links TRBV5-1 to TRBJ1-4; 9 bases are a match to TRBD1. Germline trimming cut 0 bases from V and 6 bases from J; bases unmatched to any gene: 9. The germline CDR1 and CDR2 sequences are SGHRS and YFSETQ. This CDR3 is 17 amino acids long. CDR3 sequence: CASSLEPPGQGYEKLFF. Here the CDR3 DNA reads TGCGCCAGCAGCTTGGAACCCCCGGGACAGGGCTATGAAAAACTGTTTTTT. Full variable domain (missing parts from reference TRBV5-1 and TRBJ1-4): KAGVTQTPRYLIKTRGQQVTLSCSPISGHRSVSWYQQTPGQGLQFLFEYFSETQRNKGNFPGRFSGRQFSNSRSEMNVSTLELGDSALYLCASSLEPPGQGYEKLFFGSGTQLSVL.

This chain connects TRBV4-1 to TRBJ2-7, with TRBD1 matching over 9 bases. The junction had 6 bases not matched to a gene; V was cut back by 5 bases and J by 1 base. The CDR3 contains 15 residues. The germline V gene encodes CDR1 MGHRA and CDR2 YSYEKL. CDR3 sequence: CASSSGQGPSYEQYF. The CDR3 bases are TGCGCCAGCAGCTCCGGACAGGGGCCTTCCTACGAGCAGTACTTC.

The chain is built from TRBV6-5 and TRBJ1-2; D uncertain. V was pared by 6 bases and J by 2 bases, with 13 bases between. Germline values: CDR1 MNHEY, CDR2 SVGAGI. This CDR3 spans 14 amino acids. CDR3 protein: CASSPREANYGYTF. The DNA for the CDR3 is TGTGCCAGCAGCCCCCGGGAGGCGAACTATGGCTACACCTTC.

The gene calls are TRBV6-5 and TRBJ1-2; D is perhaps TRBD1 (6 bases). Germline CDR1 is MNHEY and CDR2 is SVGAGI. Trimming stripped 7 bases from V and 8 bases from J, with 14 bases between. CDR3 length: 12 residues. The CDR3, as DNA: TGTGCCAGCACCCCGGGGGGCAGAGGCTACACCTTC. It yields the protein CASTPGGRGYTF.

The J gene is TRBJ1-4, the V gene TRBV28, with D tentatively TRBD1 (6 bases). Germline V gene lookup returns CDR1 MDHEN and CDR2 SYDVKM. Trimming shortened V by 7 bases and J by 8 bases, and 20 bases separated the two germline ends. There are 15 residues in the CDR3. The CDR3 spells CASTMTTARGEKLFF. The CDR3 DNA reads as TGTGCCAGCACCATGACCACGGCCAGGGGCGAAAAACTGTTTTTT.

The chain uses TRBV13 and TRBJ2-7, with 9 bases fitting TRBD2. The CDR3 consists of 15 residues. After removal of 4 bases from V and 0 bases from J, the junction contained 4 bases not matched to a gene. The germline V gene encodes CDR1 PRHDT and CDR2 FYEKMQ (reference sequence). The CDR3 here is CASSSTSGGSYEQYF. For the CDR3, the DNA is TGTGCCAGCAGCTCGACTAGCGGTGGCTCCTACGAGCAGTACTTC.

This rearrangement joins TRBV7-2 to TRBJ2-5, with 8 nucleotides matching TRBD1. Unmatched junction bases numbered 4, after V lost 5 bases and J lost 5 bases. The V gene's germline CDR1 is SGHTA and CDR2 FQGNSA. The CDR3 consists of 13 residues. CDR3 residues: CASSVGQGETQYF. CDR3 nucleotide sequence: TGTGCCAGCAGCGTCGGACAGGGTGAGACCCAGTACTTC.

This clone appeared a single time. This chain's CDR3 is CASSQETGGGEKLFF. The CDR3 DNA sequence: TGCGCCAGCAGCCAAGAGACAGGGGGCGGTGAAAAACTGTTTTTT. The V gene is TRBV4-3, the J gene TRBJ1-4; 10 bases match TRBD1. The CDR3 is made up of 15 amino acids. Germline CDR1 is LGHNA and CDR2 is YSLEER. V lost 0 bases to trimming and J lost 7 bases; unmatched junction nucleotides: 2.

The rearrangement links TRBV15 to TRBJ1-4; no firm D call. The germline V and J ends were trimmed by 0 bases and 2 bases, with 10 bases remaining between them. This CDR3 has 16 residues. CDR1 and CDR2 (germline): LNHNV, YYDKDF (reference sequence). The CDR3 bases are TGTGCCACCAGCAGAGATCTGGTTCAGACTAATGAAAAACTGTTTTTT. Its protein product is CATSRDLVQTNEKLFF. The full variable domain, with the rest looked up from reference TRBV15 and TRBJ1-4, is DAMVIQNPRYQVTQFGKPVTLSCSQTLNHNVMYWYQQKSSQAPKLLFHYYDKDFNNEADTPDNFQSRRPNTSFCFLDIRSPGLGDTAMYLCATSRDLVQTNEKLFFGSGTQLSVL.

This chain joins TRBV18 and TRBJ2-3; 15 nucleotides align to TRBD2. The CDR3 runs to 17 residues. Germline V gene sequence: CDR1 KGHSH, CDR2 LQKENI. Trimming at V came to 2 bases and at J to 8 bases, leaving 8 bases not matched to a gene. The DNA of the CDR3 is TGTGCCAGCTCACCAGGGACTAGCGGGGGGCTCTCCGGTACGCAGTATTTT. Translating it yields CASSPGTSGGLSGTQYF.

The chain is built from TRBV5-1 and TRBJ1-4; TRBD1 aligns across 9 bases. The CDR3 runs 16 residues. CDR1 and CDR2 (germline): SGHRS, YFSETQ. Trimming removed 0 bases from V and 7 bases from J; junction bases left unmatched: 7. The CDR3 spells CASSLEGTGMGEKLFF. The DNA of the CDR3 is TGCGCCAGCAGCTTGGAAGGGACAGGGATGGGTGAAAAACTGTTTTTT. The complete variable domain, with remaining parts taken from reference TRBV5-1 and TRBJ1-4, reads KAGVTQTPRYLIKTRGQQVTLSCSPISGHRSVSWYQQTPGQGLQFLFEYFSETQRNKGNFPGRFSGRQFSNSRSEMNVSTLELGDSALYLCASSLEGTGMGEKLFFGSGTQLSVL.

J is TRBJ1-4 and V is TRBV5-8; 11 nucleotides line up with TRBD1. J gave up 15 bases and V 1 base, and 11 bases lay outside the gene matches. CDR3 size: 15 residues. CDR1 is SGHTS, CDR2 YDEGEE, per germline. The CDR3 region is CASSLIGQGAQMMFF. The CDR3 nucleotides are TGTGCCAGCAGCTTGATAGGACAGGGGGCCCAAATGATGTTTTTT.

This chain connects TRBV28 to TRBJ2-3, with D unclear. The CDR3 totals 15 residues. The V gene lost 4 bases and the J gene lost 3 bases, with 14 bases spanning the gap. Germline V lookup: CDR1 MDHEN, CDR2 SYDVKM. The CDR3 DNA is TGTGCCAGCAGTTCCCTGCCTGAAACAACAGATACGCAGTATTTT. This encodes CASSSLPETTDTQYF.

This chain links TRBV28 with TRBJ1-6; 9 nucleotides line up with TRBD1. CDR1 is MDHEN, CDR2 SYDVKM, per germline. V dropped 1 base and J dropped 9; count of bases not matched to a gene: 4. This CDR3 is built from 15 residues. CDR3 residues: CASSLFLGQGSPLHF. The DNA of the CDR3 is TGTGCCAGCAGTTTATTTCTGGGACAGGGTTCACCCCTCCACTTT.

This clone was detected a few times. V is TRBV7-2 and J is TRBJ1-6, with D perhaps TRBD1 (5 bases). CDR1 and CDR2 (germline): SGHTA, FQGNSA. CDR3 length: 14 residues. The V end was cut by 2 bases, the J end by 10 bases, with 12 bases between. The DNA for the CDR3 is TGTGCCAGCAGCTTAATAGCAGCAGGGTCACCCCTCCACTTT. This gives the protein CASSLIAAGSPLHF.

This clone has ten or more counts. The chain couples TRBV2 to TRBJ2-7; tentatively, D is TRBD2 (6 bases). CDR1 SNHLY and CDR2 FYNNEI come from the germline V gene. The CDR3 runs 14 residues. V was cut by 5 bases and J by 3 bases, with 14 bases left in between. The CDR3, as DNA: TGTGCCAGCAGTCTCCCGGGAGCACGCTACGAGCAGTACTTC. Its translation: CASSLPGARYEQYF.

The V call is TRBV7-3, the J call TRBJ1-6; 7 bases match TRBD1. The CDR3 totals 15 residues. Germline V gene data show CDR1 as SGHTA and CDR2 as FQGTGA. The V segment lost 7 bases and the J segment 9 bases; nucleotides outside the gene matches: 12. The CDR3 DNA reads TGTGCCAGCACGTTCGCTCAGGGGGTAGGTTCACCCCTCCACTTT. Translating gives CASTFAQGVGSPLHF.

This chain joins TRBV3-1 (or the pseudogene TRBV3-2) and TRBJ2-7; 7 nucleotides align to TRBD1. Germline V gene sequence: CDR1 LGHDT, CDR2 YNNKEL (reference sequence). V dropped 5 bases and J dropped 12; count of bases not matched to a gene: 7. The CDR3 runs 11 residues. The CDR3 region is CASSSTGERYF. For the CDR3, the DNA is TGTGCCAGCAGCTCTACAGGGGAAAGGTACTTC.

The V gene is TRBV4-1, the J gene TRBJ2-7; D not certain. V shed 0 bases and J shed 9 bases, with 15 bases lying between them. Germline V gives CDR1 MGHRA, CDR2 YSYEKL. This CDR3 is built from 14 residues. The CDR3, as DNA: TGCGCCAGCAGCCAAGATCTTGTGTCCCTCGGGCAGTACTTC. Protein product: CASSQDLVSLGQYF.

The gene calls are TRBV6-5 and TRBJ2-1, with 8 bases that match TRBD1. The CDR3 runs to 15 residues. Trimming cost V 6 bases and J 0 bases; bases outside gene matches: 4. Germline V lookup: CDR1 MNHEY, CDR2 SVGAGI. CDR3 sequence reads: CASSWDRSSYNEQFF. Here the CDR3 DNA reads TGTGCCAGCAGCTGGGACAGGAGCTCCTACAATGAGCAGTTCTTC.

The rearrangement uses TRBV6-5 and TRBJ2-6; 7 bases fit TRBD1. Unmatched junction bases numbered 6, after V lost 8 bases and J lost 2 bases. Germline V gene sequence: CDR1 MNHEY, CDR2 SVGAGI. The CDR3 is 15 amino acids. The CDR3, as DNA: TGTGCCAGCTCGACAGGGAGTGCTGGGGCCAACGTCCTGACTTTC. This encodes CASSTGSAGANVLTF.

The CDR3 region is CASSTGLAGGLYNEQFF. CDR3 nucleotides: TGCGCCAGCAGCACCGGACTAGCGGGGGGCCTATACAATGAGCAGTTCTTC. The chain joins TRBV5-1 to TRBJ2-1, with TRBD2 matching over 14 bases. V gave up 4 bases and J gave up 4 bases; unmatched junction bases: 7. CDR1 and CDR2 (germline): SGHRS, YFSETQ. The CDR3 runs to 17 residues. Supplemented by reference TRBV5-1 and TRBJ2-1, the full variable domain reads KAGVTQTPRYLIKTRGQQVTLSCSPISGHRSVSWYQQTPGQGLQFLFEYFSETQRNKGNFPGRFSGRQFSNSRSEMNVSTLELGDSALYLCASSTGLAGGLYNEQFFGPGTRLTVL.